Reported below is one T cell receptor beta chain. What it binds is unknown. TCRdb's copy holds only in-frame clones and misses some; the assay was immunoSEQ multiplex PCR. The sample lists about 43,000 clones; roughly 80% were seen once. The data originate from a study of CD4 T cells in relation to SARS-CoV-2 and coronaviruses. The wider study: Of the patients, seven to nine were male, a few female, two Hispanic.

Germline V lookup: CDR1 LGHDT, CDR2 YNNKEL (reference sequence). J lost 8 bases, V lost 4 bases, and 15 bases had no gene match. This CDR3 contains 16 residues. Whole-study findings and limits: Memory recall responses, not primary responses primed in culture, are what the assay detects.

V gene TRBV3-1 (or the pseudogene TRBV3-2) combines with J gene TRBJ2-3; 7 bases are a match to TRBD2. The sample was naive CD4+ T cells from PBMCs, cultured in vitro. Subset meaning: naive CD4+ T cells isolated by negative enrichment. This sequence originates from an adult with COVID-19. The CDR3 protein is CASSRRGASGRATQYF. The CDR3 bases are TGTGCCAGCAGCCGCCGAGGGGCTAGCGGCCGAGCTACGCAGTATTTT.